The clone carrying this T cell receptor (beta chain) was counted once. Its antigen remains unknown. The time point here: week 23, last vaccination. Doses comprised 300 ug of mutant IDH1 20-mer peptide each, plus topical imiquimod. This specimen comes from a study of a mutant IDH1 vaccine in newly diagnosed glioma. Study details: Radiotherapy, temozolomide, or both had been given previously, and both were given to most.

The V end lost 3 bases, the J end lost 0 bases, and 6 bases lay between the germline ends. CDR1 and CDR2 (germline): KGHSH, LQKENI. There are 15 residues in the CDR3. Sequenced by immunoSEQ multiplex PCR; TCRdb stores in-frame clones only, minus some. The sample lists 60,000 to 85,000 clones; approximately 89% were seen once. Material: PBMCs, obtained from a glioma patient whose treatment included an IDH1 peptide vaccine. The receptor was isolated from a woman aged 45-65 years with glioma. The J gene is TRBJ1-6, the V gene TRBV18; D gene uncertain. The DNA of the CDR3 is TGTGCCAGCTCACCCCCTGGCTCCTATAATTCACCCCTCCACTTT. It yields the protein CASSPPGSYNSPLHF.